The sequence of this TCR beta chain was determined in a study of beta chain features in type 1 diabetes. Study outcomes and limitations: TCRB rearrangement may or may not be influenced by HLA type; here this remained unresolved. A moderate, significant TCRB CDR3 shortening appeared in type 1 diabetes across four CD4+ subsets.

This clone occurred a few times. Its antigen is not known. Germline CDR1 and CDR2: SEHNR and FQNEAQ (reference sequence). CDR3 length: 15 residues. Trimming left V 5 bases short and J 2 bases short, with 14 bases between. Expressed TCRB transcripts got sequenced, as all isolated RNA was reverse transcribed. TCRdb's table, derived via immunoSEQ multiplex PCR, lists solely in-frame clones and lacks some. Among under 500,000 clones, roughly 31% were seen once, and the ten largest hold about 0.065%. The sample consisted of naive CD4+ T cells from blood. The chain recombines TRBV7-9 with TRBJ2-3, with D tentatively TRBD2 (6 bases). The receptor comes from a man between 18 and 29 years old in good health. CDR3 in DNA: TGTGCCAGCAGCGTTAGCGGAGATCCCACAGATACGCAGTATTTT. Protein product: CASSVSGDPTDTQYF.